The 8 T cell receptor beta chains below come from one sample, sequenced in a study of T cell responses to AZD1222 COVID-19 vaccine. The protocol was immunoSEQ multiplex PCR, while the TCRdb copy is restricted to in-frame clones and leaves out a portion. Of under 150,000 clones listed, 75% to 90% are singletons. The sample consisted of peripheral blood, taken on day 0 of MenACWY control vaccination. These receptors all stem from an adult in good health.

DNA of the CDR3: TGTGCCAGCTCACCACTATCTGCGGGTTGGGATTCACCCCTCCACTTT. This translates into CASSPLSAGWDSPLHF. The chain joins TRBV18 to TRBJ1-6; D gene unclear. The germline V gene has CDR1 KGHSH and CDR2 LQKENI. Trimming shortened V by 1 base and J by 8 bases, and 15 bases separated the two germline ends. The CDR3 length is 16 residues.

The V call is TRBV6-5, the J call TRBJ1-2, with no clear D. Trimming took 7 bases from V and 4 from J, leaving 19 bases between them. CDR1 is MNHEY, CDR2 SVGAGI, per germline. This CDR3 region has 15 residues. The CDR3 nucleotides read TGTGCCAGCACTCCCCACGGAGCGGCGTCCTATGGCTACACCTTC. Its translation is CASTPHGAASYGYTF.

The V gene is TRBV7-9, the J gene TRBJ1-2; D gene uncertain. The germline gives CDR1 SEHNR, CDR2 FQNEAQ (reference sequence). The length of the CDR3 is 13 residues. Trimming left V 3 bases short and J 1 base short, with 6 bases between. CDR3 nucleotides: TGTGCCAGCAGCTTGACATTTAACTATGGCTACACCTTC. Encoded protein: CASSLTFNYGYTF.

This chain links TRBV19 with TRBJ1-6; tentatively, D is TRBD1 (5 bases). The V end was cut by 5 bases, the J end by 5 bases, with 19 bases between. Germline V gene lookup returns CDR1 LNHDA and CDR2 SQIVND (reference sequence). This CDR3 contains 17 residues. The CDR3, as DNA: TGTGCCAGTAGTCCACATAGACGGACAAATGATAATTCACCCCTCCACTTT. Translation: CASSPHRRTNDNSPLHF.

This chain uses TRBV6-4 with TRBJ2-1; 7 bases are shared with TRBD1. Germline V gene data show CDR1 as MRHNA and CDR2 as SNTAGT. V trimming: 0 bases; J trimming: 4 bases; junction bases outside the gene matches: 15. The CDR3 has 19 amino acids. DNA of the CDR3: TGTGCCAGCAGTGACTCGGGACAGATACTCCTCGGGTGGTACAATGAGCAGTTCTTC. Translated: CASSDSGQILLGWYNEQFF.

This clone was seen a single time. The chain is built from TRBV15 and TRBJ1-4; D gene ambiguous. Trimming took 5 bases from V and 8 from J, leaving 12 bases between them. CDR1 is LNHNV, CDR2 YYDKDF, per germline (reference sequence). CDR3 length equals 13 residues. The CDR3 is CATSGGIQEKLFF. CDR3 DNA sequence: TGTGCCACCAGCGGAGGGATACAGGAAAAACTGTTTTTT.

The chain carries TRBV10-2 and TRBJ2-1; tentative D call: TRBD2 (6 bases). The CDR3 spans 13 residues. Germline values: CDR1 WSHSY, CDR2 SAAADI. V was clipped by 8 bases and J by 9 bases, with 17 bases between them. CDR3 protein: CASRLGGSGEQFF. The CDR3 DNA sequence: TGCGCCAGCCGTCTTGGGGGGAGTGGTGAGCAGTTCTTC.

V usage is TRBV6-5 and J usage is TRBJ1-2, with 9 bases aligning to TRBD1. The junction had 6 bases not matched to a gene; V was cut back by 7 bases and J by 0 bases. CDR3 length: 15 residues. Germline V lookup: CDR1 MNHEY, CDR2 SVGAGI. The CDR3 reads CASTNGQGPNYGYTF. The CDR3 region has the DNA TGTGCCAGCACAAACGGACAGGGGCCTAACTATGGCTACACCTTC.